This T cell receptor beta chain originates from a study of HIV-infected patients and healthy controls. At least ten counts were recorded for this clonotype. TCRdb called the 5' RACE reads again in MiXCR, with one record for every CDR3 protein. The sample includes roughly 70,000 distinct CDR3 sequences, about 16% of them seen just once. V was cut by 7 bases and J by 3 bases, with 13 bases left in between. CDR1 and CDR2 (germline): SGHVS, FQNEAQ. This CDR3 contains 13 residues. The TCR sequence derives from a human donor in good health. The chain has TRBV7-8 and TRBJ2-7; D is possibly TRBD1 (6 bases). The sequencing sample was made of CD4+ T cells from blood. CDR3 loop: CASTRDNRYEQYF. Written as DNA, the CDR3 is TGTGCCAGCACCCGGGACAACCGCTACGAGCAGTACTTC.